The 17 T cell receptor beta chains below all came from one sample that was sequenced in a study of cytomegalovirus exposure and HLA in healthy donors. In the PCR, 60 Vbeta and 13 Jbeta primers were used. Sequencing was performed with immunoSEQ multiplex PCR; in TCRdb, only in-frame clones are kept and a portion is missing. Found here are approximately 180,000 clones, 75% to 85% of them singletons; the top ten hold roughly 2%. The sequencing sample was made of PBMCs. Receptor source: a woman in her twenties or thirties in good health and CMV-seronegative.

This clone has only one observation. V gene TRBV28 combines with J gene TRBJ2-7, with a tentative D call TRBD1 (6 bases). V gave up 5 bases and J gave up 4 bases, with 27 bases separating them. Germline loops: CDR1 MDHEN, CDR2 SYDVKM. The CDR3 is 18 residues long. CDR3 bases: TGTGCCAGCAGTGGCCGTTCGAGGACAGCGCGGCCTCGATACGAGCAGTACTTC. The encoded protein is CASSGRSRTARPRYEQYF.

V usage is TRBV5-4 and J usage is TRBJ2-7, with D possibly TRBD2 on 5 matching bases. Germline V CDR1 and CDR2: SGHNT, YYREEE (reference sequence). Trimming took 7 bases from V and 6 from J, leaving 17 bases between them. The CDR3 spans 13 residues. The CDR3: CASGPPTRLEQYF. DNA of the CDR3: TGTGCCAGCGGCCCCCCCACTAGACTCGAGCAGTACTTC. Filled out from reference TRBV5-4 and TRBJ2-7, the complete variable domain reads ETGVTQSPTHLIKTRGQQVTLRCSSQSGHNTVSWYQQALGQGPQFIFQYYREEENGRGNFPPRFSGLQFPNYSSELNVNALELDDSALYLCASGPPTRLEQYFGPGTRLTVT.

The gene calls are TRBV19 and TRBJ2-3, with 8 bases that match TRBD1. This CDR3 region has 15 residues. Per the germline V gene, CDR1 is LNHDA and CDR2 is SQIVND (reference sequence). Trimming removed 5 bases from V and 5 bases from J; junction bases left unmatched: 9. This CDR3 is CASSGTRGQGDTQYF. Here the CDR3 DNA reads TGTGCCAGTAGTGGAACCAGGGGGCAAGGAGATACGCAGTATTTT.

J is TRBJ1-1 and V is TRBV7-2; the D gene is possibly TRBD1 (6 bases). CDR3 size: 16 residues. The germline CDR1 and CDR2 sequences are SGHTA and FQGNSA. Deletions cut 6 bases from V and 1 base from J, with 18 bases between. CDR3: CASRGGADGRNTEAFF. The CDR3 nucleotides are TGTGCCAGCAGGGGGGGGGCGGACGGGAGGAACACTGAAGCTTTCTTT.

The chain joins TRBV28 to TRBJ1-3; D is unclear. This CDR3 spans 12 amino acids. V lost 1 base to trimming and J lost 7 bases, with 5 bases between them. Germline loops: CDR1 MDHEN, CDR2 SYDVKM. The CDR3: CASSLFRNTIYF. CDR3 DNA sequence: TGTGCCAGCAGTTTATTCCGGAACACCATATATTTT.

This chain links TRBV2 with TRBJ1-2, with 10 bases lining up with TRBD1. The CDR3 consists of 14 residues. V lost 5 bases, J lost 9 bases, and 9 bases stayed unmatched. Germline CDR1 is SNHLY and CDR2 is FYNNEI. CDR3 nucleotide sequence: TGTGCCAGCAGTCGGACAGGGGGAGGGGGACGCTACACCTTC. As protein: CASSRTGGGGRYTF.

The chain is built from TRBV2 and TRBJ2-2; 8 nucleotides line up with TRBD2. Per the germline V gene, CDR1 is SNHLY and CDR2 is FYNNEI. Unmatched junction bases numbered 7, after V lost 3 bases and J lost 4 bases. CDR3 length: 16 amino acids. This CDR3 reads CASSDLGTSITGELFF. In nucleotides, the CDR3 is TGTGCCAGCAGTGATTTAGGGACTAGTATCACCGGGGAGCTGTTTTTT. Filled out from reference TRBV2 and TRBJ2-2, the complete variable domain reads EPEVTQTPSHQVTQMGQEVILRCVPISNHLYFYWYRQILGQKVEFLVSFYNNEISEKSEIFDDQFSVERPDGSNFTLKIRSTKLEDSAMYFCASSDLGTSITGELFFGEGSRLTVL.

The CDR3 loop is CASRSFYRSSYNSPLHF. In DNA, the CDR3 is TGTGCCAGCAGGTCCTTTTATAGGAGCTCCTATAATTCACCCCTCCACTTT. This chain connects TRBV27 to TRBJ1-6, with D unclear. The CDR3 runs to 17 residues. V was cut by 6 bases and J by 0 bases, with 15 bases left in between. CDR1 and CDR2 from the germline V gene are MNHEY and SMNVEV (reference sequence).

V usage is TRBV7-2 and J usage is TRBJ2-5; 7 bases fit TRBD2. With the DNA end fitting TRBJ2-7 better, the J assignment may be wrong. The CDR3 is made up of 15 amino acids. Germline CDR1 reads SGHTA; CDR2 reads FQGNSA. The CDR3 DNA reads TGTGCCAGCAGCTTAGGCGGGAGTCAATCCTACGAGCAGTACTTC. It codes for CASSLGGSQSYEQYF.

The CDR3 here is CATSADTQETQYF. In nucleotides, the CDR3 is TGTGCCACCAGCGCGGACACCCAAGAGACCCAGTACTTC. The rearrangement joins TRBV15 to TRBJ2-5; TRBD1 is a possible D gene (5 bases). CDR1 is LNHNV, CDR2 YYDKDF, per germline (reference sequence). The CDR3 has 13 amino acids. The V and J ends lost 5 bases and 1 base respectively, with 8 bases between them. Based on the CDR3 plus reference TRBV15 and TRBJ2-5, the full variable domain is DAMVIQNPRYQVTQFGKPVTLSCSQTLNHNVMYWYQQKSSQAPKLLFHYYDKDFNNEADTPDNFQSRRPNTSFCFLDIRSPGLGDTAMYLCATSADTQETQYFGPGTRLLVL.

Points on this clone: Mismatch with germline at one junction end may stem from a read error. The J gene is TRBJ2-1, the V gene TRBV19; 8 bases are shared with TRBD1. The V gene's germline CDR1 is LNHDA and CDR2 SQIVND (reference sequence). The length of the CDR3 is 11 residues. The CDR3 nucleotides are TGTGCCAGTAGTACCGCAGGGGGCCGGGTCTTC. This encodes CASSTAGGRVF.

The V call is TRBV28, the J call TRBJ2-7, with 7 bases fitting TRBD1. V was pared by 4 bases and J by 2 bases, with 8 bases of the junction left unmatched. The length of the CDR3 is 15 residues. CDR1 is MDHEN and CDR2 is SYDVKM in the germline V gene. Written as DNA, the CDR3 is TGTGCCAGCAGTTCAGGACAGGCAAGAACCTACGAGCAGTACTTC. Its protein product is CASSSGQARTYEQYF.

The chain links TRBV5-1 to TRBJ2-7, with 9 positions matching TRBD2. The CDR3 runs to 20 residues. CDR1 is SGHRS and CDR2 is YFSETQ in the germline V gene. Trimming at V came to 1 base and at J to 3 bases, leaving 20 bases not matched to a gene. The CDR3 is CASSLFGWDGVSSGIYEQYF. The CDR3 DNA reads TGCGCCAGCAGCTTGTTCGGCTGGGACGGAGTATCTAGCGGGATCTACGAGCAGTACTTC.

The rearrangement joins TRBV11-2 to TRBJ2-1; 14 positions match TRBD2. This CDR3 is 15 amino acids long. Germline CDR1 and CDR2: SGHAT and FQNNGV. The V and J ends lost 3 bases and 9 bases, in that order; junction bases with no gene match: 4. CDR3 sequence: CASSFGTSGSVEQFF. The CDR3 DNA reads TGTGCCAGCAGCTTTGGGACTAGCGGGAGCGTTGAGCAGTTCTTC.

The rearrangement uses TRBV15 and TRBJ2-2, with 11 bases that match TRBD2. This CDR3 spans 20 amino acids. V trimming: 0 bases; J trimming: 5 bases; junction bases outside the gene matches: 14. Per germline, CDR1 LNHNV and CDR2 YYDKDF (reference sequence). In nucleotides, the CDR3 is TGTGCCACCAGCAGAGATGGGGGACTAGCGGCATCTTTAGCTACCGGGGAGCTGTTTTTT. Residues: CATSRDGGLAASLATGELFF.

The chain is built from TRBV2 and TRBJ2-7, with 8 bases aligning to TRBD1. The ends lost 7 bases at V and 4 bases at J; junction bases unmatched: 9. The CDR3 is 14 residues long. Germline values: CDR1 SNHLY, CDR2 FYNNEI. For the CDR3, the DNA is TGTGCCAGCACTACCGGGACAGGACGATACGAGCAGTACTTC. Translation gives CASTTGTGRYEQYF.

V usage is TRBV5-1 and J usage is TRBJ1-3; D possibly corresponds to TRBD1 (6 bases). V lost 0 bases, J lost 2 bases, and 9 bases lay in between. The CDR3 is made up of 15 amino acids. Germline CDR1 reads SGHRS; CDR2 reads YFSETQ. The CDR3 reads CASSLAGDTGNTIYF. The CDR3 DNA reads TGCGCCAGCAGCTTGGCAGGGGACACTGGAAACACCATATATTTT.